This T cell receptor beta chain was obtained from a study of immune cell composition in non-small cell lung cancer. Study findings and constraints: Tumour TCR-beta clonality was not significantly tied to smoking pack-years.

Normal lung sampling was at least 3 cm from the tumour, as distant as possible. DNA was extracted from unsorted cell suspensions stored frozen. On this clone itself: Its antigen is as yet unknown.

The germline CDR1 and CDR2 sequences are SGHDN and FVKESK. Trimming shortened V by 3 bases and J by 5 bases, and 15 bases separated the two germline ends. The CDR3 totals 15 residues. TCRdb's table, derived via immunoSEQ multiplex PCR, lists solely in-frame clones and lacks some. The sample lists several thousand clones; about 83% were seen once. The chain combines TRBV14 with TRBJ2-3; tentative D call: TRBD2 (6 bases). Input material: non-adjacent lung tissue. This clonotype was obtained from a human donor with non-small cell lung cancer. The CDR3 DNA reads TGTGCCAGCAGCCATGGTACTAGCATTGGAGATACGCAGTATTTT. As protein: CASSHGTSIGDTQYF.